This T cell receptor (beta chain) appears in the sequencing data of a study of human T cells and chemical hapten exposure. In this sample, this clonotype turned up a few times. Its specificity is unknown. TCRdb re-called the RACE reads with MiXCR, one entry per CDR3 protein. The data contain 250,000 or so distinct CDR3 sequences, about 9.4% of them seen just once; the ten biggest clones take up 2% to 3%. Whole-study results and caveats: Correlating positively with patch test score were the PT1 expanded TCR counts.

Trimming took 1 base from V and 4 from J, leaving 10 bases between them. Germline V CDR1 and CDR2: DFQATT, SNEGSKA (reference sequence). This CDR3 comprises 14 residues. Time point here: pre-sensitization, week 0. Sample treatment: therapeutic diphenylcyclopropenone sensitization with weekly scalp DPC. The sequencing here drew on whole blood, taken in connection with sensitization to the hapten diphenylcyclopropenone (DPC). This rearrangement joins TRBV20-1 to TRBJ2-2; no reliable D call. The source is a woman between 40 and 50 years old with alopecia areata. Some clones in this sample may be carry-over from other donors' samples. CDR3 in amino acids: CSARARSGTGELFF. In nucleotides, the CDR3 is TGCAGTGCTAGAGCCCGCTCCGGCACCGGGGAGCTGTTTTTT.